These 17 T cell receptor beta chains were all obtained from the same sample, sequenced in a study of shared clonotypes between healthy human individuals (dated by TCRdb to the early 2020s). CD8 naive samples consisted of CD45RO-negative cells that were positively selected for CCR7, yielding a CD45RA+CCR7+ population without TemRA cells. The receptor library was made with the immunoSEQ multiplex PCR assay. TCRdb carries this immuneACCESS record with in-frame sequences only. Its versions omit some clonotypes, under half of them owing to an unresolved V gene in the studies checked, with the rest unexplained. This sample comprises about 2 million clones, less than 95% of them detected only once. The ten largest clones represent more than 0.95% of the sample. The source material was naive CD8+ T cells sorted from blood. The meaning of the sample's cell subset or site label: CD45RA+CCR7+. Receptors originate from a young man in good health.

The V and J genes are TRBV30 and TRBJ2-3; no clear D gene. The CDR3 sequence is 13 residues long. V lost 5 bases to trimming and J lost 1 base, with 10 bases between them. In germline, CDR1 is GTSNPN, CDR2 SVGIG (reference sequence). The CDR3 protein is CAWGRLRTDTQYF. DNA of the CDR3: TGTGCCTGGGGGCGACTTCGCACAGATACGCAGTATTTT. Together with reference TRBV30 and TRBJ2-3, the CDR3 gives the full variable domain: SQTIHQWPATLVQPVGSPLSLECTVEGTSNPNLYWYRQAAGRGLQLLFYSVGIGQISSEVPQNLSASRPQDRQFILSSKKLLLSDSGFYLCAWGRLRTDTQYFGPGTRLTVL.

The gene calls are TRBV2 and TRBJ1-2; a possible D gene is TRBD1 (5 bases). The germline V and J ends were trimmed by 7 bases and 5 bases, with 20 bases remaining between them. Germline V gene sequence: CDR1 SNHLY, CDR2 FYNNEI. There are 15 residues in the CDR3. CDR3 loop: CASIPPEGTLYGYTF. The CDR3, as DNA: TGTGCCAGCATCCCCCCGGAGGGGACTCTATATGGCTACACCTTC. The entire variable domain, with the rest obtained from reference TRBV2 and TRBJ1-2, is as follows: EPEVTQTPSHQVTQMGQEVILRCVPISNHLYFYWYRQILGQKVEFLVSFYNNEISEKSEIFDDQFSVERPDGSNFTLKIRSTKLEDSAMYFCASIPPEGTLYGYTFGSGTRLTVV.

The chain has TRBV5-1 and TRBJ2-7, with a weak D call TRBD1 (5 bases). V lost 0 bases and J lost 6, with 10 bases in between. Per the germline V gene, CDR1 is SGHRS and CDR2 is YFSETQ. This CDR3 has 13 residues. The CDR3 DNA sequence: TGCGCCAGCAGCTTGGTGGCTGGGGCCGAGCAGTACTTC. Protein sequence: CASSLVAGAEQYF.

This chain connects TRBV7-6 to TRBJ2-1, with 9 bases fitting TRBD1. J lost 7 bases, V lost 1 base, and 5 bases had no gene match. Germline CDR1 reads SGHVS; CDR2 reads FNYEAQ. This CDR3 has 15 amino acids. The CDR3 nucleotides are TGTGCCAGCAGCTTAGAGGACAGGGGAGAGAATGAGCAGTTCTTC. Its translation: CASSLEDRGENEQFF.

The genes are TRBV4-2 and TRBJ1-1; tentatively, D is TRBD1 (5 bases). This CDR3 region has 15 residues. Germline V lookup: CDR1 LGHNA, CDR2 YNFKEQ. V was shortened by 0 bases and J by 3 bases, with 11 bases between the two germline ends. In DNA, the CDR3 is TGTGCCAGCAGCCAAGAGAGGGGCGCAGACACTGAAGCTTTCTTT. Protein: CASSQERGADTEAFF.

The chain has TRBV27 and TRBJ1-1; D gene uncertain. Trimming pared 10 bases from V and 0 bases from J, leaving 12 bases between. CDR1 MNHEY and CDR2 SMNVEV come from the germline V gene (reference sequence). The CDR3 loop spans 13 amino acids. The CDR3 sequence: CATLGAMNTEAFF. The CDR3 nucleotides read TGTGCCACTCTGGGAGCCATGAACACTGAAGCTTTCTTT.

The V and J genes are TRBV30 and TRBJ2-5, with 7 bases that match TRBD1. From germline, CDR1 is GTSNPN and CDR2 SVGIG (reference sequence). This CDR3 spans 14 amino acids. J was trimmed by 4 bases and V by 3 bases; bases with no gene match: 8. CDR3 nucleotide sequence: TGTGCCTGGAGCCCCAGGACAGGAGGAGAGACCCAGTACTTC. As protein: CAWSPRTGGETQYF. Full variable domain (remainder filled in from reference TRBV30 and TRBJ2-5): SQTIHQWPATLVQPVGSPLSLECTVEGTSNPNLYWYRQAAGRGLQLLFYSVGIGQISSEVPQNLSASRPQDRQFILSSKKLLLSDSGFYLCAWSPRTGGETQYFGPGTRLLVL.

The chain joins TRBV4-3 to TRBJ1-1; D remains ambiguous. The CDR3 totals 14 residues. V gave up 3 bases and J gave up 2 bases, with 10 bases separating them. CDR1 LGHNA and CDR2 YSLEER come from the germline V gene. The CDR3 coding sequence is TGCGCCAGCAGCCATAAGGACGCCAACACTGAAGCTTTCTTT. The encoded protein is CASSHKDANTEAFF.

This chain connects TRBV27 to TRBJ1-1; maybe TRBD1 (5 bases). Per germline, CDR1 MNHEY and CDR2 SMNVEV (reference sequence). Trimming took off 3 bases at V and 5 bases at J, with 10 bases between the two ends. The CDR3 loop spans 13 amino acids. DNA of the CDR3: TGTGCCAGCAGTTTGGCAGGGAGGACTGAAGCTTTCTTT. The encoded protein is CASSLAGRTEAFF.

The J gene is TRBJ2-1, the V gene TRBV10-1; a weak D match, TRBD2 (5 bases). The germline V gene encodes CDR1 WNHNN and CDR2 SYGVQD (reference sequence). With 3 bases removed from V and 16 bases from J, the gap between germline ends came to 13 bases. The CDR3 runs 11 residues. DNA for the CDR3: TGCGCCAGCAGTGATGGCGGGTTAGCTTTCTTC. As protein: CASSDGGLAFF.

The rearrangement links TRBV5-6 to TRBJ1-6, with no clear D. The CDR3 is 12 residues long. Germline assignment: CDR1 SGHDT and CDR2 YYEEEE. The V gene lost 2 bases and the J gene lost 9 bases, with 6 bases spanning the gap. Here the CDR3 reads CASSFFGSPLHF. The CDR3 region has the DNA TGTGCCAGCAGCTTTTTTGGTTCACCCCTCCACTTT.

In DNA, the CDR3 is TGTGCCAGCAGCTTAGTGGCGGGCGGGGAGCTGTTTTTT. It specifies CASSLVAGGELFF. The chain has TRBV7-2 and TRBJ2-2; perhaps TRBD2 as D (5 bases). The germline CDR1 and CDR2 sequences are SGHTA and FQGNSA. CDR3 length equals 13 residues. Between the trimmed V and J ends, which lost 1 base and 7 bases, there was a span of 7 bases. The full variable domain, completed using reference TRBV7-2 and TRBJ2-2, is GAGVSQSPSNKVTEKGKDVELRCDPISGHTALYWYRQSLGQGLEFLIYFQGNSAPDKSGLPSDRFSAERTGGSVSTLTIQRTQQEDSAVYLCASSLVAGGELFFGEGSRLTVL.

V gene TRBV7-9 combines with J gene TRBJ2-7; 7 bases align to TRBD2. The CDR3 extends over 12 amino acids. The trim removed 7 bases at V and 5 bases at J, leaving 5 bases unmatched. Germline V gene data show CDR1 as SEHNR and CDR2 as FQNEAQ (reference sequence). CDR3 DNA sequence: TGTGCCAGCACCCTGGGAGGGAACGAGCAGTACTTC. It codes for CASTLGGNEQYF.

This clone showed up just once. V is TRBV4-1 and J is TRBJ2-7; D gene ambiguous. V was clipped by 1 base and J by 3 bases, with 10 bases between them. From germline, CDR1 is MGHRA and CDR2 YSYEKL. CDR3 length: 14 amino acids. The CDR3 DNA sequence: TGCGCCAGCAGCCAAGTAAACAGATACTACGAGCAGTACTTC. The encoded protein is CASSQVNRYYEQYF.

The rearrangement uses TRBV27 and TRBJ1-4; the D gene is possibly TRBD1 (5 bases). The CDR3 sequence is 14 residues long. Germline values: CDR1 MNHEY, CDR2 SMNVEV (reference sequence). V dropped 2 bases and J dropped 10 bases, with 14 bases sitting between them. CDR3 in amino acids: CASSLGTGQGKLFF. For the CDR3, the DNA is TGTGCCAGCAGTTTAGGAACAGGACAAGGAAAACTGTTTTTT.

To note about this clone: A junction boundary mismatches the germline segment, possibly from a read error. V usage is TRBV7-7 and J usage is TRBJ2-7; the D is unclear. The CDR3 has 13 residues. Germline CDR1 reads SSHAT; CDR2 reads FNYEAQ (reference sequence). The DNA of the CDR3 is TGTGCTAGCAGCTTAGAGCCCGCCTACGAGCAGTACTTC. Protein: CASSLEPAYEQYF.

This clone was seen a single time. This chain links TRBV5-6 with TRBJ2-7, with TRBD2 as a possible D gene (7 bases). The germline CDR1 and CDR2 sequences are SGHDT and YYEEEE. The CDR3 contains 15 residues. Trimming took off 4 bases at V and 2 bases at J, with 16 bases between the two ends. The CDR3 coding sequence is TGTGCCAGCAGCCACGGAGGGGGGGAGACCTACGAGCAGTACTTC. It encodes CASSHGGGETYEQYF.